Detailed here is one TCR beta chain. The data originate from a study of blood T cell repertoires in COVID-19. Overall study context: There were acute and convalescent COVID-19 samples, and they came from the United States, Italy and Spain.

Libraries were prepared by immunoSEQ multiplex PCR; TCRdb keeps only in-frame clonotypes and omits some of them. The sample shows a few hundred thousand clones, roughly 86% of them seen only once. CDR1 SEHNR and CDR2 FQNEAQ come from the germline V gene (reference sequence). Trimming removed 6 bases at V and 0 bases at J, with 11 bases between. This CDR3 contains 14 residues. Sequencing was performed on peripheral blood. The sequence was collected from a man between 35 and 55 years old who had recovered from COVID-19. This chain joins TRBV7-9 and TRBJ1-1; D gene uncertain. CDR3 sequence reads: CASRPAGMNTEAFF. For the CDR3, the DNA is TGTGCCAGCAGACCAGCGGGCATGAACACTGAAGCTTTCTTT.